This T cell receptor beta chain was sequenced in a study of read filtering for tumor transcriptome and immune sequencing. The CDR3 runs to 13 residues. The V gene's germline CDR1 is SEHNR and CDR2 FQNEAQ (reference sequence). This library used roughly 430 ng RNA and molecular barcoded adaptors spanning alpha/delta and beta/gamma chains. Via MiXCR, TCRdb re-called the reads, giving one row per CDR3 protein. The table includes roughly 130,000 distinct CDR3 sequences, roughly 13% detected once. With regard to this clonotype: Given a far larger clone just one base away, this is likely a sequencing read error.

The sequence was obtained from a donor over 35 with multiple myeloma. What was sequenced was a population of CD138-negative cells sorted from bone marrow. This chain uses TRBV7-9 with TRBJ2-1, with 7 bases matching TRBD1. The CDR3 sequence is CASSLGQNNGQFF. CDR3 in DNA: TGTGCTAGCAGCCTGGGACAGAACAATGGGCAGTTCTTC.